One and the same sample provided the 15 T cell receptor beta chains below, sequenced in a study of cytomegalovirus exposure and HLA in healthy donors. PCR amplification relied on 60 Vbeta primers (plus 13 Jbeta primers). Method: immunoSEQ multiplex PCR; TCRdb's copy keeps in-frame clones and lacks some. Here the sample spans about 59,000 clones, roughly 80% being singletons. Input material: PBMCs. Source of these receptors: a middle-aged woman in good health and CMV-seronegative.

The chain employs TRBV7-9 and TRBJ2-7; TRBD2 aligns across 9 bases. After removal of 3 bases from V and 4 bases from J, the junction contained 10 bases not matched to a gene. CDR1 is SEHNR and CDR2 is FQNEAQ in the germline V gene (reference sequence). The CDR3 has 16 residues. DNA of the CDR3: TGTGCCAGCAGCTTTAGGACAGCGGGAGGAAATTACGAGCAGTACTTC. Encoded protein: CASSFRTAGGNYEQYF.

This clone was recorded only once. The CDR3 DNA is TGTGCCAGCAGCTTCGGGGAGAGCAGGAACACTGAAGCTTTCTTT. Protein: CASSFGESRNTEAFF. The chain recombines TRBV7-9 with TRBJ1-1; D gene uncertain. Trimming took 3 bases from V and 1 from J, leaving 12 bases between them. The germline V gene encodes CDR1 SEHNR and CDR2 FQNEAQ (reference sequence). CDR3 length equals 15 residues.

The chain combines TRBV11-2 with TRBJ1-1; 7 nucleotides align to TRBD1. Germline-derived CDR1 and CDR2 are SGHAT and FQNNGV. The length of the CDR3 is 14 residues. J was trimmed by 2 bases and V by 5 bases; bases with no gene match: 5. The CDR3: CASSLQGTNTEAFF. CDR3 coding DNA: TGTGCCAGCAGCCTACAGGGGACCAACACTGAAGCTTTCTTT. The full variable domain, rest sourced from reference TRBV11-2 and TRBJ1-1, is EAGVAQSPRYKIIEKRQSVAFWCNPISGHATLYWYQQILGQGPKLLIQFQNNGVVDDSQLPKDRFSAERLKGVDSTLKIQPAKLEDSAVYLCASSLQGTNTEAFFGQGTRLTVV.

This clone is a singleton in its sample. The chain joins TRBV7-6 to TRBJ2-1; 10 bases agree with TRBD2. Germline assignment: CDR1 SGHVS and CDR2 FNYEAQ. The CDR3 extends over 15 amino acids. V was clipped by 5 bases and J by 7 bases; unmatched bases: 8. In nucleotides, the CDR3 is TGTGCCAGCAGCACCCTAGCGGGAGTATTGAATGAGCAGTTCTTC. Its protein product is CASSTLAGVLNEQFF.

The genes are TRBV28 and TRBJ1-1; 8 bases fit TRBD1. Losses at the gene ends were 10 bases for V and 3 bases for J; bases not matched to a gene: 10. The germline V gene encodes CDR1 MDHEN and CDR2 SYDVKM. CDR3 size: 14 residues. The CDR3 reads CATRTGTFDTEAFF. DNA for the CDR3: TGTGCCACCCGGACAGGGACGTTCGACACTGAAGCTTTCTTT.

This clone has just one count. Here the CDR3 reads CASSSVTGSSLMNTEAFF. The CDR3 DNA reads TGTGCCAGCAGTTCTGTGACAGGTTCTTCACTCATGAACACTGAAGCTTTCTTT. V and J are TRBV27 and TRBJ1-1; a weak D match, TRBD1 (6 bases). Germline V CDR1 and CDR2: MNHEY, SMNVEV (reference sequence). There are 18 residues in the CDR3. Trimming cost V 4 bases and J 0 bases, with 21 bases left between them.

This chain links TRBV12-5 with TRBJ2-1; D is unclear. CDR1 and CDR2 (germline): LGHNT, FRNRAP. Trimming pared 1 base from V and 1 base from J, leaving 8 bases between. This CDR3 region has 15 residues. In DNA form, the CDR3 reads TGTGCTAGTGGTTTGGGTCTTACATCCTACAATGAGCAGTTCTTC. Its translation is CASGLGLTSYNEQFF.

V and J are TRBV7-3 and TRBJ2-7; 7 bases agree with TRBD2. Germline V CDR1 and CDR2: SGHTA, FQGTGA. The CDR3 has 13 residues. Losses at the gene ends were 11 bases for V and 0 bases for J; bases not matched to a gene: 7. CDR3 sequence: CAGHGRFSYEQYF. CDR3 sequence (DNA): TGTGCCGGACACGGGAGGTTCTCCTACGAGCAGTACTTC.

The CDR3 loop reads CASRPRDRVTGNEQFF. DNA of the CDR3: TGTGCCAGCAGACCCCGGGACAGGGTTACGGGCAATGAGCAGTTCTTC. This chain uses TRBV27 with TRBJ2-1; 9 bases align to TRBD1. Trimming took 6 bases from V and 6 from J; bases not matched to a gene: 12. This CDR3 has 16 amino acids. Per germline, CDR1 MNHEY and CDR2 SMNVEV (reference sequence).

This clone was seen only a few times. The rearrangement joins TRBV19 to TRBJ2-1; TRBD2 matches 7 bases. CDR1 is LNHDA, CDR2 SQIVND, per germline (reference sequence). The J segment lost 13 bases and the V segment lost 1 base, leaving 10 bases of the junction unmatched. This CDR3 contains 14 residues. The CDR3 spells CASSIGEGLGVQFF. The CDR3 coding sequence is TGTGCCAGTAGTATAGGGGAGGGTTTGGGGGTCCAGTTCTTC.

The sample holds a few counts of this clone. This chain connects TRBV15 to TRBJ1-1, with 10 bases matching TRBD1. The CDR3 spans 16 residues. Germline V lookup: CDR1 LNHNV, CDR2 YYDKDF (reference sequence). V was pared by 0 bases and J by 7 bases, with 8 bases of the junction left unmatched. CDR3 loop: CATSRDLPGQGYEAFF. CDR3 DNA sequence: TGTGCCACCAGCAGAGATCTTCCGGGACAGGGGTATGAAGCTTTCTTT.

The chain carries TRBV15 and TRBJ1-5, with TRBD1 matching over 8 bases. The CDR3 consists of 16 residues. The germline V gene has CDR1 LNHNV and CDR2 YYDKDF (reference sequence). With V trimmed by 3 bases and J by 5 bases, 9 bases remained unmatched. The CDR3 bases are TGTGCCACCAGCAGCAAAGGAGGACAGGGTTATCAGCCCCAGCATTTT. Its translation is CATSSKGGQGYQPQHF.

The chain links TRBV10-3 to TRBJ2-2, with a tentative D call TRBD1 (6 bases). The CDR3 totals 14 residues. The germline gives CDR1 ENHRY, CDR2 SYGVKD. V was shortened by 8 bases and J by 5 bases, with 15 bases between the two germline ends. The CDR3 spells CAIASGVGTGELFF. The CDR3 region has the DNA TGTGCCATCGCATCAGGGGTGGGGACCGGGGAGCTGTTTTTT.

Comments on this clone: This sample also contains other DNA sequences that code for the same CDR3. The chain has TRBV5-1 and TRBJ1-1; 10 nucleotides line up with TRBD1. Trimming removed 4 bases from V and 5 bases from J; junction bases left unmatched: 5. Germline V lookup: CDR1 SGHRS, CDR2 YFSETQ. This CDR3 region has 14 residues. The CDR3 loop reads CASSGGQGRTEAFF. CDR3 in DNA: TGCGCCAGCAGCGGGGGACAGGGGAGGACTGAAGCTTTCTTT. The full variable domain, with the rest looked up from reference TRBV5-1 and TRBJ1-1, is KAGVTQTPRYLIKTRGQQVTLSCSPISGHRSVSWYQQTPGQGLQFLFEYFSETQRNKGNFPGRFSGRQFSNSRSEMNVSTLELGDSALYLCASSGGQGRTEAFFGQGTRLTVV.

This clone has only a few counts. The chain couples TRBV19 to TRBJ2-1; 7 nucleotides line up with TRBD2. Trimming took 10 bases from V and 8 from J; bases not matched to a gene: 17. This CDR3 region has 15 residues. CDR1 is LNHDA and CDR2 is SQIVND in the germline V gene (reference sequence). The CDR3 is CATRLAGSASDEQFF. The DNA for the CDR3 is TGTGCCACCAGACTAGCCGGCTCGGCATCGGATGAGCAGTTCTTC. Full variable domain (rest looked up from reference TRBV19 and TRBJ2-1): DGGITQSPKYLFRKEGQNVTLSCEQNLNHDAMYWYRQDPGQGLRLIYYSQIVNDFQKGDIAEGYSVSREKKESFPLTVTSAQKNPTAFYLCATRLAGSASDEQFFGPGTRLTVL.